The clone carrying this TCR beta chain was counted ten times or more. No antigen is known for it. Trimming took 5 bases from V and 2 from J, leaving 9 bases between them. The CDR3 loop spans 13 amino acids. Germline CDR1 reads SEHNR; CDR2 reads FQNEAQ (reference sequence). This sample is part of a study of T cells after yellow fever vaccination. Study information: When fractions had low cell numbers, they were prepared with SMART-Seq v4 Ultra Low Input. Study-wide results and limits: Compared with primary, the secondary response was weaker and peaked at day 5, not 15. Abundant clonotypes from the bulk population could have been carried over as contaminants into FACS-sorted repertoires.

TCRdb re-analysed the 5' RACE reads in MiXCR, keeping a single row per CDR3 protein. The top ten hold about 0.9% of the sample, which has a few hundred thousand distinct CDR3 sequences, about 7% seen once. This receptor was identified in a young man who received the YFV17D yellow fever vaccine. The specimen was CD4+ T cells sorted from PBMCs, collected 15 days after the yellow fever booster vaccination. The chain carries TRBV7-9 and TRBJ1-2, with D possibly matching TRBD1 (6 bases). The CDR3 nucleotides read TGTGCCAGCAGCCCGCAGGGGAACTATGGCTACACCTTC. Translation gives CASSPQGNYGYTF.